The entry below describes one TCR beta chain. Its antigen is still unknown. The data were obtained in a study of shared clonotypes between healthy human individuals. Findings of the study overall: Generally, estimated richness proved larger in naive subsets than it did in memory subsets.

For sorted subsets, 150 to 200 ng DNA per replicate equaled 30,000 or so T cell genomes. Some clones are missing from TCRdb's copy, which holds only in-frame ones; the method was immunoSEQ multiplex PCR. This sample has under 2,500,000 clones, with roughly 95% found just once. CDR3 length equals 15 residues. Trimming took 5 bases from V and 5 from J, leaving 16 bases between them. The germline V gene has CDR1 SGHRS and CDR2 YFSETQ. Source material: naive CD4+ T cells sorted from blood. Described subset: CD45RA+ positively selected. The chain employs TRBV5-1 and TRBJ2-2; unclear D gene. This sequence originates from a man aged 18-30 years in good health. In DNA, the CDR3 is TGCGCCAGCAGGTCACTGGGCCTTCCGACCGGGGAGCTGTTTTTT. Encoded protein: CASRSLGLPTGELFF.